The source of this T cell receptor (beta chain) is a study of long-term antiretroviral therapy in people with HIV. Whole-study findings and limits: Those clones which expanded before ART made up the dominant part of the repertoire at all time points. Older ART regimens may have been in use when blood was drawn between about 2004 and 2018. ART-treated samples gained diversity yet remained below transplant donor controls.

A note on this clone: Its cognate antigen is unknown.

Survey-level resolution applied to immunoSEQ assay v3.0. Using immunoSEQ multiplex PCR, the repertoire was profiled, and TCRdb retains in-frame clones only, with some absent. Here the sample spans tens of thousands of clones, roughly 86% being singletons. Each participant with HIV received care in the United States. Trimming shortened V by 3 bases and J by 8 bases, and 8 bases separated the two germline ends. CDR1 is MNHNS and CDR2 is SASEGT in the germline V gene. The CDR3 spans 12 residues. Sample: unsorted PBMCs, taken 2.6 years after starting antiretroviral therapy. V usage is TRBV6-1 and J usage is TRBJ2-1; D is unclear. The clonotype comes from a woman between 50 and 59 years old with HIV. The CDR3, as DNA: TGTGCCAGCAGTGACCAACTCGATGAGCAGTTCTTC. It specifies CASSDQLDEQFF.